This T cell receptor (beta chain) is drawn from a study of cytomegalovirus exposure and HLA in healthy donors. Study-level results: It was only CMV serostatus that was available as immune exposure information.

Concerning this clone itself: Its matching antigen is unknown.

V gave up 0 bases and J gave up 5 bases; unmatched junction bases: 10. This CDR3 has 16 residues. Germline assignment: CDR1 GTSNPN and CDR2 SVGIG (reference sequence). Primers included in the PCR were 60 Vbeta and 13 Jbeta primers. Assay used: immunoSEQ multiplex PCR; TCRdb lists only in-frame clones, some missing. The sample includes a few hundred thousand clones, 77% of them seen just once. Sequencing was carried out using PBMCs. V is TRBV30 and J is TRBJ2-5, with TRBD2 matching over 9 bases. The sequence derives from a woman aged 55-75 years in good health and CMV-seropositive. CDR3 bases: TGTGCCTGGAGTGTACGGGTAGCGGGAGCCGCCGAGACCCAGTACTTC. Translated: CAWSVRVAGAAETQYF.